The 6 T cell receptor beta chains in this list originate from one sample, sequenced in a study of blood T cell repertoires in COVID-19. The data were produced by immunoSEQ multiplex PCR, yet TCRdb's version contains in-frame clones alone and is incomplete. The table lists 270,000 or so clones, approximately 83% of them singletons. The sample was PBMCs or T cells enriched from blood (not recorded which). These receptors originate from a man aged 50-60 years who had recovered from COVID-19.

Only one count was recorded for this clone. The chain joins TRBV24-1 to TRBJ2-1; 10 bases map to TRBD1. CDR1 is KGHDR and CDR2 is SFDVKD in the germline V gene. CDR3 length: 15 amino acids. V gave up 9 bases and J gave up 4 bases; unmatched junction bases: 8. The DNA of the CDR3 is TGTGCCACCCTCGGGGAGGGACAGGGGTACAATGAGCAGTTCTTC. Amino acids: CATLGEGQGYNEQFF.

The chain uses TRBV28 and TRBJ2-7; 8 bases align to TRBD1. CDR1 is MDHEN, CDR2 SYDVKM, per germline. The CDR3 runs to 16 residues. After removal of 1 base from V and 1 base from J, the junction contained 6 bases not matched to a gene. DNA of the CDR3: TGTGCCAGCAGTTTATCACTTGGGACAGGATCCTACGAGCAGTACTTC. Its protein is CASSLSLGTGSYEQYF.

V usage is TRBV2 and J usage is TRBJ2-5; the match to TRBD2 covers 7 bases. Per the germline V gene, CDR1 is SNHLY and CDR2 is FYNNEI. V shed 8 bases, J shed 2 bases, and the junction held 8 bases outside the gene matches. The CDR3 has 14 residues. CDR3 DNA: TGTGCCAGCTTGCAGGGAGGGAGGCAAGAGACCCAGTACTTC. The encoded protein is CASLQGGRQETQYF.

This clone was seen a few times. Other DNA sequences of this sample code for an identical CDR3. The genes are TRBV7-9 and TRBJ2-7; 7 nucleotides match TRBD2. Germline CDR1 reads SEHNR; CDR2 reads FQNEAQ (reference sequence). V shed 1 base and J 3 bases; nucleotides not matched to a gene: 3. The CDR3 extends over 14 amino acids. The CDR3 DNA sequence: TGTGCCAGCAGCTTAGGTAGGACTAGCTACGAGCAGTACTTC. Protein product: CASSLGRTSYEQYF. Combining the CDR3 with reference TRBV7-9 and TRBJ2-7 gives the whole variable domain DTGVSQNPRHKITKRGQNVTFRCDPISEHNRLYWYRQTLGQGPEFLTYFQNEAQLEKSRLLSDRFSAERPKGSFSTLEIQRTEQGDSAMYLCASSLGRTSYEQYFGPGTRLTVT.

This chain connects TRBV11-2 to TRBJ2-1; 7 nucleotides match TRBD2. After removal of 4 bases from V and 7 bases from J, the junction contained 13 bases not matched to a gene. Germline CDR1 and CDR2: SGHAT and FQNNGV. This CDR3 comprises 16 residues. For the CDR3, the DNA is TGTGCCAGCAGCTCACTAGGCGGGAGTGTCGTGAATGAGCAGTTCTTC. Protein: CASSSLGGSVVNEQFF.

The chain recombines TRBV4-3 with TRBJ1-6; no clear D. This CDR3 is 13 amino acids long. Per germline, CDR1 LGHNA and CDR2 YSLEER. V was shortened by 0 bases and J by 8 bases, with 5 bases between the two germline ends. CDR3 loop: CASSQDSYSPLHF. CDR3 bases: TGCGCCAGCAGCCAAGATAGCTATTCACCCCTCCACTTT.